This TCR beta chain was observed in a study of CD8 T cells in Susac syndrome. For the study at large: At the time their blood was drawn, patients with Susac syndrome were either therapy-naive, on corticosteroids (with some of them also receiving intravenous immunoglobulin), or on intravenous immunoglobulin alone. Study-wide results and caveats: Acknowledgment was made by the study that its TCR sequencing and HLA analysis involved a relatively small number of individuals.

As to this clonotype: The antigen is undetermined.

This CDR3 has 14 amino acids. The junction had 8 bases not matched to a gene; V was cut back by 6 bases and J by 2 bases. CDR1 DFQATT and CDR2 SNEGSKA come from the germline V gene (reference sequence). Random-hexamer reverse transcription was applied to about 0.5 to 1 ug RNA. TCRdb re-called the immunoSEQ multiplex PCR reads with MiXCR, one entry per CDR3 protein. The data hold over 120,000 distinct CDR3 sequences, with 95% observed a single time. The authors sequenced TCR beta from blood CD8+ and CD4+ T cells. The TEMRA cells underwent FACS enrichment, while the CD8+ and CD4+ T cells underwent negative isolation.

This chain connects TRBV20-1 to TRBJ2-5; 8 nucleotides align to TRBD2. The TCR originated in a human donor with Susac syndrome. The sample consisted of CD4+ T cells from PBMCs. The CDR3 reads CSAHTRGAQETQYF. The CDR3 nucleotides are TGCAGTGCCCACACGCGGGGGGCGCAAGAGACCCAGTACTTC.